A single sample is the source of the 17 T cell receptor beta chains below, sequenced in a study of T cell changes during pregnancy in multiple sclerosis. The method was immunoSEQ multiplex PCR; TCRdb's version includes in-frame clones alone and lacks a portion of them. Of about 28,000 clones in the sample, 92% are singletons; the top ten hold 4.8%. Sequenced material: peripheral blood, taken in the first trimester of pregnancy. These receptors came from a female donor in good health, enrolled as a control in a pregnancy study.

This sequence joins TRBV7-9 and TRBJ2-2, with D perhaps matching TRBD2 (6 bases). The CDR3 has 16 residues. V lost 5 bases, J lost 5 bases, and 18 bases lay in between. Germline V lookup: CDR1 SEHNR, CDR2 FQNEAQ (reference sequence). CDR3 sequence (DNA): TGTGCCAGCAGCCGATTTTTTGCGGGGCGGACCGGGGAGCTGTTTTTT. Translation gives CASSRFFAGRTGELFF.

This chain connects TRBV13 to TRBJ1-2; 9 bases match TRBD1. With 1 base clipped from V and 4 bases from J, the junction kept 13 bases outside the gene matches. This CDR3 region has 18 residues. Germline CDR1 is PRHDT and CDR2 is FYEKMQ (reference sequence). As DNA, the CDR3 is TGTGCCAGCAGCTTAGTATTAGGGGACAGGGTCTTCGGCTATGGCTACACCTTC. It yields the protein CASSLVLGDRVFGYGYTF.

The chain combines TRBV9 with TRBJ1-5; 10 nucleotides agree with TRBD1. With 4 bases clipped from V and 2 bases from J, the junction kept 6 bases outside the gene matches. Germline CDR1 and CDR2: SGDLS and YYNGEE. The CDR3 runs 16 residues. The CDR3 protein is CASSPGTGAGNQPQHF. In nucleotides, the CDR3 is TGTGCCAGCAGCCCGGGGACAGGGGCGGGCAATCAGCCCCAGCATTTT.

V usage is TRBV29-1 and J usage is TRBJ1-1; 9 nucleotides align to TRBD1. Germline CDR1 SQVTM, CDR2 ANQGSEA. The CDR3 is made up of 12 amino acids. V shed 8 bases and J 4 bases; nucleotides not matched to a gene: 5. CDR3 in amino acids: CSSGQGSTEAFF. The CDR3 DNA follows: TGCAGCTCCGGACAGGGGAGCACTGAAGCTTTCTTT.

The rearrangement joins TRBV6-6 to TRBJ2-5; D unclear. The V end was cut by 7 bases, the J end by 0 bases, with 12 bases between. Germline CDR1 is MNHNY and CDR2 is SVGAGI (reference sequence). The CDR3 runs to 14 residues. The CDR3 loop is CASNPTVHQETQYF. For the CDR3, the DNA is TGTGCCAGCAACCCTACAGTTCACCAAGAGACCCAGTACTTC.

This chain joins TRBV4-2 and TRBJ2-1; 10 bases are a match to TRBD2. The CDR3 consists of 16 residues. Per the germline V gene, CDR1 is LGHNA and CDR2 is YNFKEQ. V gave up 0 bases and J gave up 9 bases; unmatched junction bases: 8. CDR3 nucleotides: TGTGCCAGCAGCCAAGAGAGAGCGGGAGGGGCTGGTGAGCAGTTCTTC. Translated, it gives CASSQERAGGAGEQFF.

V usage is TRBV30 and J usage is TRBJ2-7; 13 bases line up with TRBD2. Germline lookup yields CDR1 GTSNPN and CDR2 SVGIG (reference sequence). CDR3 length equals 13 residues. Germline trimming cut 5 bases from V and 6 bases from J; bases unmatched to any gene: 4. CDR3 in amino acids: CAWGLAGVSEQYF. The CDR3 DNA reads TGTGCCTGGGGACTAGCGGGAGTCAGCGAGCAGTACTTC.

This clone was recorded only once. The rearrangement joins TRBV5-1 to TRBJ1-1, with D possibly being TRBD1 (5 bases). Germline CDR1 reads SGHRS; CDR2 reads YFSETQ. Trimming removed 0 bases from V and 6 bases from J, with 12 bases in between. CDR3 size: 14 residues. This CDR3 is CASSLDPGLAEAFF. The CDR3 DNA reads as TGCGCCAGCAGCTTGGACCCAGGGTTGGCTGAAGCTTTCTTT.

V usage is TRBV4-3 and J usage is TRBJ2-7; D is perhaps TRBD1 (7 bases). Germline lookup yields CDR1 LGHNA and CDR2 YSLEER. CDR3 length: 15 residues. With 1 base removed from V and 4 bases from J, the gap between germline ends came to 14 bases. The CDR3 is CASSQASGGGYEQYF. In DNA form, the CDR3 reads TGCGCCAGCAGCCAAGCGTCAGGGGGAGGATACGAGCAGTACTTC.

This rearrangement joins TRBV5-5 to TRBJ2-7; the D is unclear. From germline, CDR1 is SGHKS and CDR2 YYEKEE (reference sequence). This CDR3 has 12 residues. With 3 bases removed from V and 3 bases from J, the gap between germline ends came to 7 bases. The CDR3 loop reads CASSSTNYEQYF. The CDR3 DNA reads TGTGCCAGCAGCTCCACAAACTACGAGCAGTACTTC.

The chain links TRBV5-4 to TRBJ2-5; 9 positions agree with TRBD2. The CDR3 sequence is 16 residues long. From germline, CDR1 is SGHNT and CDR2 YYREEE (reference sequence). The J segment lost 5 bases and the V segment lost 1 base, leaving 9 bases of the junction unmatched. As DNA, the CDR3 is TGTGCCAGCAGCTTGTTTCAGCGGGGGGACGTGGAGACCCAGTACTTC. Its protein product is CASSLFQRGDVETQYF.

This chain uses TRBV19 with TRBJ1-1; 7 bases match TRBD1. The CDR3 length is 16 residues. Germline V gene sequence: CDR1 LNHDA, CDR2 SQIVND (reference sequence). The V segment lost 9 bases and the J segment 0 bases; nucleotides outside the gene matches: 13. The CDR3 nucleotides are TGTGCCAGCGACATGTGGGACAGAAGACTGAACACTGAAGCTTTCTTT. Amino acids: CASDMWDRRLNTEAFF.

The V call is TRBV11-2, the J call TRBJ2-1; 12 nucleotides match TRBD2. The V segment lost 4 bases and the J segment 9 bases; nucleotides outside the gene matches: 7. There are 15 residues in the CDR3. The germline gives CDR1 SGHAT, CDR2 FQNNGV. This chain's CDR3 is CASSSPSGRAVEQFF. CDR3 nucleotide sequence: TGTGCCAGCAGCTCTCCTAGCGGGAGGGCCGTTGAGCAGTTCTTC.

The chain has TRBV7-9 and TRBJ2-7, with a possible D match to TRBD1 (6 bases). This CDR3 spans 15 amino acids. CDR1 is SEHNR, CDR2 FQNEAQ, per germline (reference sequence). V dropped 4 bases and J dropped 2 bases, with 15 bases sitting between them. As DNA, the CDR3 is TGTGCCAGCAGCTACCCTCGGACAGCACCCTACGAGCAGTACTTC. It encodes CASSYPRTAPYEQYF.

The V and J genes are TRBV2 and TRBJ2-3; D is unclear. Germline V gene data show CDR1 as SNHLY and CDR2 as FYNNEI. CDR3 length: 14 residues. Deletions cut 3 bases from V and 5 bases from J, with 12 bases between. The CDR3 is CASSDHTGIDTQYF. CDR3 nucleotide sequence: TGTGCCAGCAGTGACCATACTGGTATAGATACGCAGTATTTT.

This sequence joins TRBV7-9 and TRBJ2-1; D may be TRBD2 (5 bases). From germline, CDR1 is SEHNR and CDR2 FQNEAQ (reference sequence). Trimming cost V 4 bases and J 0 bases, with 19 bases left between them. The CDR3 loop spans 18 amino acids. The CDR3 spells CASSSGSAGRSSYNEQFF. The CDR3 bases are TGTGCCAGCAGCTCAGGCTCGGCGGGCCGTAGCTCCTACAATGAGCAGTTCTTC.

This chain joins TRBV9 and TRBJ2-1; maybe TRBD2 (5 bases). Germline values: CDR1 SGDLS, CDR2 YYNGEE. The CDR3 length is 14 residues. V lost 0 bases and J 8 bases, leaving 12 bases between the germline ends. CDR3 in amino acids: CASSVGREGHEQFF. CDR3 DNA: TGTGCCAGCAGCGTAGGGCGAGAGGGCCATGAGCAGTTCTTC.